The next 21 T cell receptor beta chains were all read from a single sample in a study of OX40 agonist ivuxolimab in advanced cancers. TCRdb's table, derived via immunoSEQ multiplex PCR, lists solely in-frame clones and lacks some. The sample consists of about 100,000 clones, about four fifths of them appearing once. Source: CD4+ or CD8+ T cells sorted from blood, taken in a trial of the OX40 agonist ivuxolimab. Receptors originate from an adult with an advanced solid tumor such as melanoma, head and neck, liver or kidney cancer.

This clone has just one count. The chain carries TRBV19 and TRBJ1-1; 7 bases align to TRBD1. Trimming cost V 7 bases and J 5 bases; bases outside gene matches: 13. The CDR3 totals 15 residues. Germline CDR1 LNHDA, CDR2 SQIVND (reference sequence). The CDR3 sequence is CASTQTGRGTTEAFF. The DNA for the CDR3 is TGTGCCAGTACCCAGACAGGGAGAGGAACAACTGAAGCTTTCTTT. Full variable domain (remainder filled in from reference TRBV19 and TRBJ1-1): DGGITQSPKYLFRKEGQNVTLSCEQNLNHDAMYWYRQDPGQGLRLIYYSQIVNDFQKGDIAEGYSVSREKKESFPLTVTSAQKNPTAFYLCASTQTGRGTTEAFFGQGTRLTVV.

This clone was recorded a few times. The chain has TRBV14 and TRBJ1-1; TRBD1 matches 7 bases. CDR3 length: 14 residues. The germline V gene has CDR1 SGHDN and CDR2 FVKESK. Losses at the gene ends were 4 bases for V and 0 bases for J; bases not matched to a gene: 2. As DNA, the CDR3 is TGTGCCAGCAGCCCGGGACAGATGAACACTGAAGCTTTCTTT. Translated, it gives CASSPGQMNTEAFF. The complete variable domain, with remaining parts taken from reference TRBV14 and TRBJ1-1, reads EAGVTQFPSHSVIEKGQTVTLRCDPISGHDNLYWYRRVMGKEIKFLLHFVKESKQDESGMPNNRFLAERTGGTYSTLKVQPAELEDSGVYFCASSPGQMNTEAFFGQGTRLTVV.

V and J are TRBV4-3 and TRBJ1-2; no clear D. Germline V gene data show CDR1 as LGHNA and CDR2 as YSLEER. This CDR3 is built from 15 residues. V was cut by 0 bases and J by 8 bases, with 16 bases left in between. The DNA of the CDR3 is TGCGCCAGCAGCCAAGATGGCAGAAGACTAGGCGGCTACACCTTC. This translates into CASSQDGRRLGGYTF.

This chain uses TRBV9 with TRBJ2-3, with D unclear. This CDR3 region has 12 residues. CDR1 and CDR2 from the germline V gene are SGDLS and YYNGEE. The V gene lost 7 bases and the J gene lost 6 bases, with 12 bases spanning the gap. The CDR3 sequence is CASGKGFDTQYF. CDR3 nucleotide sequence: TGTGCCAGCGGTAAGGGTTTCGATACGCAGTATTTT.

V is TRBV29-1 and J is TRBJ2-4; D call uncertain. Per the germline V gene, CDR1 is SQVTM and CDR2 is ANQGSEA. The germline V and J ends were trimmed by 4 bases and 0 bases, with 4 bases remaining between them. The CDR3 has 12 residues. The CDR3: CSVGLAKNIQYF. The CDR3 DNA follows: TGCAGCGTTGGACTAGCCAAAAACATTCAGTACTTC.

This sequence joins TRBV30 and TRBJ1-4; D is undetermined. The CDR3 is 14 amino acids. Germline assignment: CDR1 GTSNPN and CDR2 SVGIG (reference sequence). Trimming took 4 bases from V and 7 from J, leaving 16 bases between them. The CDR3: CAWTGAGPGEKLFF. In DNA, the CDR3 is TGTGCCTGGACAGGAGCTGGGCCCGGTGAAAAACTGTTTTTT.

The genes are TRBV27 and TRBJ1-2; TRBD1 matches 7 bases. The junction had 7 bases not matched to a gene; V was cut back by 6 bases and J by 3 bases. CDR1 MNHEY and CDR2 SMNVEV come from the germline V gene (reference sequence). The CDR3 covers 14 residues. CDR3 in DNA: TGTGCCAGCAGACCGGGACAGCTCTACTATGGCTACACCTTC. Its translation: CASRPGQLYYGYTF.

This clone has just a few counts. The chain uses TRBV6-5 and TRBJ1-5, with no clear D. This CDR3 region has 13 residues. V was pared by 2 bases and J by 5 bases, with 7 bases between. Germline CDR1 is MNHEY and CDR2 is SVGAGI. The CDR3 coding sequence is TGTGCCAGCAGTTACGCGTGGGATCAGCCCCAGCATTTT. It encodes CASSYAWDQPQHF.

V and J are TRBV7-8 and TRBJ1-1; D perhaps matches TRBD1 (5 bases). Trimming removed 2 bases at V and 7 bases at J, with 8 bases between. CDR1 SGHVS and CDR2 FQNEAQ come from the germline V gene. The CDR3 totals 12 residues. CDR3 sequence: CASSLPQGEAFF. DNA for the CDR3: TGTGCCAGCAGCTTACCGCAGGGTGAAGCTTTCTTT. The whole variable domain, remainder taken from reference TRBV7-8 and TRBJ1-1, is GAGVSQSPRYKVAKRGQDVALRCDPISGHVSLFWYQQALGQGPEFLTYFQNEAQLDKSGLPSDRFFAERPEGSVSTLKIQRTQQEDSAVYLCASSLPQGEAFFGQGTRLTVV.

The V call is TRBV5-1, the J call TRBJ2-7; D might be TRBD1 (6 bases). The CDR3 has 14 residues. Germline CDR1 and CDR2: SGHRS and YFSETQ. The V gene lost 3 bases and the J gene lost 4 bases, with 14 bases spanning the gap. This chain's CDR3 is CASSWDKGKYEQYF. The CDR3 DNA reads TGCGCCAGCAGCTGGGACAAAGGGAAATACGAGCAGTACTTC. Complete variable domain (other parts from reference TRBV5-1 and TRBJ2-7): KAGVTQTPRYLIKTRGQQVTLSCSPISGHRSVSWYQQTPGQGLQFLFEYFSETQRNKGNFPGRFSGRQFSNSRSEMNVSTLELGDSALYLCASSWDKGKYEQYFGPGTRLTVT.

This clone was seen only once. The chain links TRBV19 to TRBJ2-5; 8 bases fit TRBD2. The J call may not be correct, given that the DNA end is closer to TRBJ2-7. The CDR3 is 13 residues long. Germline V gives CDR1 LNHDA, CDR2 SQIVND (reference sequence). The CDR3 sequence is CASSIRGRYEQYF. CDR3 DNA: TGTGCCAGTAGTATCCGCGGGAGGTACGAGCAGTACTTC.

This chain's CDR3 is CASSPGTRFEFTRYGYTF. CDR3 DNA: TGTGCCAGCAGCCCGGGGACACGGTTTGAGTTCACCCGCTATGGCTACACCTTC. This chain uses TRBV11-1 with TRBJ1-2, with D tentatively TRBD1 (6 bases). Looked up from germline, CDR1 is SGHAT and CDR2 is FQDESV (reference sequence). The CDR3 is 18 residues long. Trimming cost V 5 bases and J 4 bases, with 26 bases left between them.

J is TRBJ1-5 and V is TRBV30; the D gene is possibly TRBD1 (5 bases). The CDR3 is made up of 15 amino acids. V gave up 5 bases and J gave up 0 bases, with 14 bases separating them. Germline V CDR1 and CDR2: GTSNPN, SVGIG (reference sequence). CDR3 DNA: TGTGCCTGGGGGCATGGACAATTTAGCAATCAGCCCCAGCATTTT. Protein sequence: CAWGHGQFSNQPQHF.

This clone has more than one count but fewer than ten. The CDR3 nucleotides read TGTGCCAGCAGCTCCGGTGGGGACACTGAAGCTTTCTTT. The encoded protein is CASSSGGDTEAFF. This chain joins TRBV7-3 and TRBJ1-1; D is uncertain. The CDR3 contains 13 residues. Per germline, CDR1 SGHTA and CDR2 FQGTGA. V was trimmed by 4 bases and J by 3 bases, leaving 9 bases between them.

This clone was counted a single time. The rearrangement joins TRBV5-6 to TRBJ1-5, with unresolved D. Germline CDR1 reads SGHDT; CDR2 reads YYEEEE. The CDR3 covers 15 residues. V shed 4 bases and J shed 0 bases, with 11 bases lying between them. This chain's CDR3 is CASSPLAYSNQPQHF. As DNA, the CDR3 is TGTGCCAGCAGCCCCCTGGCCTATAGCAATCAGCCCCAGCATTTT.

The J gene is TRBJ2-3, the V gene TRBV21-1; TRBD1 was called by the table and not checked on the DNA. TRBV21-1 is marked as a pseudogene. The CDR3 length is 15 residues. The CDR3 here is CASSKAQSTQDTQYF. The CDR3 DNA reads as TGTGCCAGCAGCAAAGCTCAGTCAACCCAAGATACGCAGTATTTT.

CDR3 DNA: TGTGCCTGGAGTGTACTAGGGGTTGGGGACGAGCAGTACTTC. This gives the protein CAWSVLGVGDEQYF. The V and J genes are TRBV30 and TRBJ2-7, with D perhaps given as TRBD1 or TRBD2 (5 bases each). Trimming removed 0 bases from V and 5 bases from J, with 14 bases in between. This CDR3 is 14 amino acids long. Germline V gives CDR1 GTSNPN, CDR2 SVGIG (reference sequence).

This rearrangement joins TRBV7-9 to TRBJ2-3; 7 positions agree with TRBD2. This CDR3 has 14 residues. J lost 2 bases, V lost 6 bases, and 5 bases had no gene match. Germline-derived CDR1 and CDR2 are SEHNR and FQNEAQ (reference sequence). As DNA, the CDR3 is TGTGCCAGCAGTCTAGCGGTATCCACAGATACGCAGTATTTT. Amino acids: CASSLAVSTDTQYF.

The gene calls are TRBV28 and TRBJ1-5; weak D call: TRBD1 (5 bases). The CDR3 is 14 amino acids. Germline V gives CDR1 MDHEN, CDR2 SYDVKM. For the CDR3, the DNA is TGTGTCGCGCAAGGGGCTGGCGGCAATCAGCCCCAGCATTTT. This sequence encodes CVAQGAGGNQPQHF.

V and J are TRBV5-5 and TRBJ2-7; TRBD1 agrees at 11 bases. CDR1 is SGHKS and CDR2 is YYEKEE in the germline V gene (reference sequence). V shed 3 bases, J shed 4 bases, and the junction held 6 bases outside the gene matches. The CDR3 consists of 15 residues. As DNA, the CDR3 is TGTGCCAGCAGCTACTCTGGACAGGGGGCTTACGAGCAGTACTTC. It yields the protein CASSYSGQGAYEQYF.

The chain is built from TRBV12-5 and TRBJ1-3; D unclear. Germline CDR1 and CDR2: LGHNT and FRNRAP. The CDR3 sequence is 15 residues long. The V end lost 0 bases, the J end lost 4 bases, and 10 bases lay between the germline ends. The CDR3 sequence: CASGLVEVYGNTIYF. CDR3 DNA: TGTGCTAGTGGTTTGGTAGAAGTATACGGAAACACCATATATTTT.